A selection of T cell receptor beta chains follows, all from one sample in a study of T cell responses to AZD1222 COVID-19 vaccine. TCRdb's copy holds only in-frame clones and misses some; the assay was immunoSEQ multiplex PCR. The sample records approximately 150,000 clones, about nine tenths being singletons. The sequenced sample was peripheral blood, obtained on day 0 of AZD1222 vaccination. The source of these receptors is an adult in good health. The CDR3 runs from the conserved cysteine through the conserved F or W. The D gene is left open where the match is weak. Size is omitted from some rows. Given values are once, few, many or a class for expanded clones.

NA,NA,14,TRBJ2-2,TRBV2,TGTGCCAGCAGGGCTAGTACGAACACCGGGGAGCTGTTTTTT,CASRASTNTGELFF
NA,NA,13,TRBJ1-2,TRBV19,TGTGCCAGTAGTTACACACAATCCGATGGCTACACCTTC,CASSYTQSDGYTF
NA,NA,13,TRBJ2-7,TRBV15,TGTGCCACCAGCAGAGAGCCGGGAATGGAGCAGTACTTC,CATSREPGMEQYF
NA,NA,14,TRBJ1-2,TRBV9,TGTGCCAGCAGCGTAGAAACAGGGAGCTATGGCTACACCTTC,CASSVETGSYGYTF
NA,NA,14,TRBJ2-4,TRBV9,TGTGCCAGCAGCGCGGGCTCCCGGGGGAACATTCAGTACTTC,CASSAGSRGNIQYF
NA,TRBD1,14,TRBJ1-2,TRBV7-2,TGTGCCAGCAGGATAACAGGGGGCCGGTATGGCTACACCTTC,CASRITGGRYGYTF
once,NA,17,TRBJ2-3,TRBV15,TGTGCCACCAGCAGAGATCTCGGGGGCCGCAGCACAGATACGCAGTATTTT,CATSRDLGGRSTDTQYF
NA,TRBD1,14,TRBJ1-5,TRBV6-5,TGTGCCAGCAGTACACGGACAGGGCTCCAGCCCCAGCATTTT,CASSTRTGLQPQHF
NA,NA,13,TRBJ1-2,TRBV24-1,TGTGCCACCAGTGGGGTGGCAGGGACTGGCTACACCTTC,CATSGVAGTGYTF
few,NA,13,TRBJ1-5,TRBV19,TGTGCCAGTAGTATAGATGTCTCGCGGCCCCAGCATTTT,CASSIDVSRPQHF
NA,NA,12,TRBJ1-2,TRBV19,TGTGCCAGTCGTGGGCCTCAGGAAGGCTACACCTTC,CASRGPQEGYTF
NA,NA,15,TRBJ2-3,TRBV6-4,TGTGCCAGCAGTGTAGAGCGGAGCCGCACAGATACGCAGTATTTT,CASSVERSRTDTQYF
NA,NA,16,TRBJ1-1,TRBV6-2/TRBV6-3,TGTGCCAGCAGTTACCCGAAGGGACATTGGAACACTGAAGCTTTCTTT,CASSYPKGHWNTEAFF
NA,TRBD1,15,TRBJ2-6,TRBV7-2,TGTGCCAGCAGCGCAGGGGGCTCTGGGGCCAACGTCCTGACTTTC,CASSAGGSGANVLTF